This TCR beta chain was sequenced for a study of T cells in Graves' hyperthyroidism and ophthalmopathy. This clonotype was recorded many times. Its antigen is as yet unknown. Whole-study results and caveats: Among thyroid clonotypes expanded above 0.001, most also appeared in blood.

The investigators amplified TCR beta CDR3 regions from RNA transcripts. An initial round of RT-PCR targeting the TCR CDR3 relied on the HTBI primer set. TCRdb reanalysed the multiplex PCR reads using MiXCR and keeps one entry per CDR3 protein. The data contain 480,000 or so distinct CDR3 sequences, about an eighth of them singletons. The CDR3 is 16 residues long. Germline V gene sequence: CDR1 SQVTM, CDR2 ANQGSEA. Trimming pared 1 base from V and 4 bases from J, leaving 16 bases between. Diagnoses were made from clinical symptoms, serum measures (thyroxine and TRAb), thyroid ultrasound and orbital computed tomography. Source material for PBMCs was about 10 ml fresh peripheral blood.

Material for sequencing was blood. V and J are TRBV29-1 and TRBJ2-2; D remains unclear. This TCR came from a woman between 18 and 29 years old with Graves' hyperthyroidism. CDR3 nucleotide sequence: TGCAGCGTTGAAGGCGCCGGGCGCTACCCCACCGGGGAGCTGTTTTTT. This gives the protein CSVEGAGRYPTGELFF.